The clone carrying this TCR beta chain was detected many times. This entry comes from a study of early T cells in non-severe SARS-CoV-2 infection. Overall study context: The study sequenced bulk RNA from unsorted whole blood, with chains unpaired.

TCRdb analysed the 5' RACE reads with MiXCR anew, one entry per CDR3 protein. The sample holds approximately 27,000 distinct CDR3 sequences; less than 6.5% are singletons and the top ten take roughly 2.5%. This CDR3 spans 15 amino acids. Germline V gives CDR1 LNHDA, CDR2 SQIVND (reference sequence). V dropped 3 bases and J dropped 3 bases, with 13 bases sitting between them. Specimen: whole blood. This TCR came from an adult who was a healthcare worker with PCR-confirmed SARS-CoV-2 infection or an uninfected control (not recorded which). This rearrangement joins TRBV19 to TRBJ2-3, with D uncertain. CDR3 nucleotides: TGTGCCAGTAGTATTGATGCCAGGTTGACAGATACGCAGTATTTT. Its translation: CASSIDARLTDTQYF.